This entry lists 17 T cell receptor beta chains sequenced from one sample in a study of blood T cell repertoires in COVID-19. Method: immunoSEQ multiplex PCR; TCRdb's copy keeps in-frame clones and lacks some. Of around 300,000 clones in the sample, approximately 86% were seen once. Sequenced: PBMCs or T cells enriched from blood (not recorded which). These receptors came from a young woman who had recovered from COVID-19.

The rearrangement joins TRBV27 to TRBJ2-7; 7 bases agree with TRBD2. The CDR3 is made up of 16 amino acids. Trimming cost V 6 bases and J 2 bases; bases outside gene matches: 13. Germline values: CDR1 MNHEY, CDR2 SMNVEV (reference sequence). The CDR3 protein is CASRTLRAGDAYEQYF. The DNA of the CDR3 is TGTGCCAGCAGGACCCTCCGGGCGGGAGACGCCTACGAGCAGTACTTC.

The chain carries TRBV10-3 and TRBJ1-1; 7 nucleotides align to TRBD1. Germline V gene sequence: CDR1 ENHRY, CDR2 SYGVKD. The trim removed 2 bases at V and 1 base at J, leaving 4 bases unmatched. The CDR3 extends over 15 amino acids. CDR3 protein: CAISETGEGNTEAFF. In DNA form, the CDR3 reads TGTGCCATCAGTGAGACAGGGGAAGGGAACACTGAAGCTTTCTTT.

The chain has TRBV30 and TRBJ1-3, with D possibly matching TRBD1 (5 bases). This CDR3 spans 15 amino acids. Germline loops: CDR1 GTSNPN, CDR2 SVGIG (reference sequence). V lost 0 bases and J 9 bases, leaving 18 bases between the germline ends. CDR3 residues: CAWSVAATPGGTIYF. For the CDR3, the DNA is TGTGCCTGGAGTGTAGCAGCAACCCCCGGGGGCACCATATATTTT.

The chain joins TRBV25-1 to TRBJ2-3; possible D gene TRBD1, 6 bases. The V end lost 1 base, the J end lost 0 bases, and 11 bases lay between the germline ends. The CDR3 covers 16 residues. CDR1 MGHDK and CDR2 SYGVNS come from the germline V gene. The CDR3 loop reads CASSESGQLSTDTQYF. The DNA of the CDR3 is TGTGCCAGCAGTGAATCCGGACAGCTCAGCACAGATACGCAGTATTTT.

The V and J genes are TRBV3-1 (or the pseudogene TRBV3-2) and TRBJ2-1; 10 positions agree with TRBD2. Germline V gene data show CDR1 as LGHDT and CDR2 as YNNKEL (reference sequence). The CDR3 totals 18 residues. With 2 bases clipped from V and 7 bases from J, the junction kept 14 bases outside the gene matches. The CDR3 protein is CASSQWMLERGGLNEQFF. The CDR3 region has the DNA TGTGCCAGCAGCCAATGGATGTTGGAGCGGGGGGGATTGAATGAGCAGTTCTTC.

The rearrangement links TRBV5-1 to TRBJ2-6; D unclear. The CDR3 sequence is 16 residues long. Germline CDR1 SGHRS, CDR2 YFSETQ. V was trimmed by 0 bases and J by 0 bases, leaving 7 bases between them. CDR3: CASSLEFSSGANVLTF. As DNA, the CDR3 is TGCGCCAGCAGCTTGGAATTCAGCTCTGGGGCCAACGTCCTGACTTTC.

CDR3 nucleotide sequence: TGTGCCAGCAGCTTGGTCCAGGGGCCCTATGGCTACACCTTC. This encodes CASSLVQGPYGYTF. The chain links TRBV5-6 to TRBJ1-2, with D tentatively TRBD1 (6 bases). Deletions cut 0 bases from V and 4 bases from J, with 10 bases between. CDR1 and CDR2 from the germline V gene are SGHDT and YYEEEE. This CDR3 spans 14 amino acids.

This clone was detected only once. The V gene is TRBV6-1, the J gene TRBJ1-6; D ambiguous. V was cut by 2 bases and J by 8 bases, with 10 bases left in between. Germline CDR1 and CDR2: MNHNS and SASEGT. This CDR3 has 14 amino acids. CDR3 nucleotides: TGTGCCAGCAGTGAACACGGGGAGGATTCACCCCTCCACTTT. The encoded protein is CASSEHGEDSPLHF.

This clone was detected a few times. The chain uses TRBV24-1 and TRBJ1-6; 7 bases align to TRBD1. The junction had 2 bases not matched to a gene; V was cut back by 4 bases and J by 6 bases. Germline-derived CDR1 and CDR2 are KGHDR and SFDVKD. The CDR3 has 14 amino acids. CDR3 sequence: CATSERGRNSPLHF. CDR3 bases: TGTGCCACCAGTGAGAGGGGGCGTAATTCACCCCTCCACTTT.

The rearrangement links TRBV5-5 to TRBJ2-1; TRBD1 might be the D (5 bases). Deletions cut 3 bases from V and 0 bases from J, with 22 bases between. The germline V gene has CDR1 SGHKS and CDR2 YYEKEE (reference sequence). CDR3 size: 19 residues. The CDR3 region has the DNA TGTGCCAGCAGCTCGAAGTCCCCTTGGGGCAGTGGCTCCTACAATGAGCAGTTCTTC. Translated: CASSSKSPWGSGSYNEQFF. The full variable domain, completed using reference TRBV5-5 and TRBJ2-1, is DAGVTQSPTHLIKTRGQQVTLRCSPISGHKSVSWYQQVLGQGPQFIFQYYEKEERGRGNFPDRFSARQFPNYSSELNVNALLLGDSALYLCASSSKSPWGSGSYNEQFFGPGTRLTVL.

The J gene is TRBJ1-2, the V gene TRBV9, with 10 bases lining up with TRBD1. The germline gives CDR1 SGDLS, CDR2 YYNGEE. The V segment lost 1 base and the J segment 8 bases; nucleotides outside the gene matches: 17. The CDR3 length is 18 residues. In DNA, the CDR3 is TGTGCCAGCAGCGTAACTGGATCCGGGACAGGGGAATTTGTGGGCTACACCTTC. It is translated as CASSVTGSGTGEFVGYTF.

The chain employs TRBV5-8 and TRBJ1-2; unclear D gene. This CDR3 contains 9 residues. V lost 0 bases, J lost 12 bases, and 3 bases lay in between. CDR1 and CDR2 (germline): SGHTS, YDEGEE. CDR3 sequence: CASSLADTF. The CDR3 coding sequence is TGTGCCAGCAGCTTGGCCGACACCTTC.

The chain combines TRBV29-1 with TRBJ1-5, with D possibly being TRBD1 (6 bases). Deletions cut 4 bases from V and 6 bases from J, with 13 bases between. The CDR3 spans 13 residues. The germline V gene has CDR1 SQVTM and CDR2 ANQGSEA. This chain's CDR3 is CSVGGSRGQPQHF. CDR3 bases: TGCAGCGTTGGCGGGTCCAGGGGTCAGCCCCAGCATTTT.

The DNA for the CDR3 is TGTGCTAGTGGACCTACAGGGGCGGAGGGCTACACCTTC. This encodes CASGPTGAEGYTF. The chain joins TRBV12-5 to TRBJ1-2; TRBD1 agrees at 7 bases. V was clipped by 6 bases and J by 8 bases; unmatched bases: 9. The CDR3 extends over 13 amino acids. Germline-derived CDR1 and CDR2 are LGHNT and FRNRAP. Using reference TRBV12-5 and TRBJ1-2 for the parts outside the CDR3, the full variable domain is DARVTQTPRHKVTEMGQEVTMRCQPILGHNTVFWYRQTMMQGLELLAYFRNRAPLDDSGMPKDRFSAEMPDATLATLKIQPSEPRDSAVYFCASGPTGAEGYTFGSGTRLTVV.

The CDR3 is CASSGGVAGAHEQFF. In nucleotides, the CDR3 is TGCGCCAGCAGCGGGGGGGTTGCGGGAGCACATGAGCAGTTCTTC. The V call is TRBV5-1, the J call TRBJ2-1; 7 nucleotides align to TRBD2. From germline, CDR1 is SGHRS and CDR2 YFSETQ. The ends lost 4 bases at V and 8 bases at J; junction bases unmatched: 12. The CDR3 spans 15 residues.

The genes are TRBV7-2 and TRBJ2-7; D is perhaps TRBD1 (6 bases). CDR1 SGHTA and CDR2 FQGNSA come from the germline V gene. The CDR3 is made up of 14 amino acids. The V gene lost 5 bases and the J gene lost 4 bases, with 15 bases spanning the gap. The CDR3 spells CASSEPGTLYEQYF. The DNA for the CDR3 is TGTGCCAGCAGCGAACCCGGGACACTGTACGAGCAGTACTTC. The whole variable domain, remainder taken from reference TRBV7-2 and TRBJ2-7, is GAGVSQSPSNKVTEKGKDVELRCDPISGHTALYWYRQSLGQGLEFLIYFQGNSAPDKSGLPSDRFSAERTGGSVSTLTIQRTQQEDSAVYLCASSEPGTLYEQYFGPGTRLTVT.

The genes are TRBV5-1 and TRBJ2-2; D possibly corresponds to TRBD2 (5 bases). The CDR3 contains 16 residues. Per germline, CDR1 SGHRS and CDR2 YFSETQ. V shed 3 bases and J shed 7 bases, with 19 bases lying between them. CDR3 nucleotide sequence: TGCGCCAGCAGCTGGGGAGATGGATCCTCTCACGGGGAGCTGTTTTTT. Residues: CASSWGDGSSHGELFF.